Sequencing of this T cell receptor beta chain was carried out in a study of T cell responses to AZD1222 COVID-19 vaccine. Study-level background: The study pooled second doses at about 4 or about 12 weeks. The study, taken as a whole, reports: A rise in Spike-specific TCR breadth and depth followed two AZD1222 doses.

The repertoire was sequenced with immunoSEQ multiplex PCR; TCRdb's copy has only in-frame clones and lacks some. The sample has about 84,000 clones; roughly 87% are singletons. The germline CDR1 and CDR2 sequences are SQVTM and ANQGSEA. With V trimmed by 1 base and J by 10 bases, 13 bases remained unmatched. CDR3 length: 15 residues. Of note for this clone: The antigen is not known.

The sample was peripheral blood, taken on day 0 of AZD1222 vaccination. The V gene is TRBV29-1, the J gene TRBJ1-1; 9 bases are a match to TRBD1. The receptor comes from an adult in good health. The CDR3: CSVEATSGTGIGAFF. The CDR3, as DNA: TGCAGCGTTGAAGCGACCTCCGGGACAGGGATTGGAGCTTTCTTT.